This T cell receptor beta chain was recovered during a study of regulatory T cells in long-lasting Graves disease. The time point: newly diagnosed GD, antithyroid drugs for less than 3 months. With RNA extracted from PBMCs as input, the TCR library was made. This clonotype was seen at least ten times. This CDR3 comprises 13 residues. Germline CDR1 and CDR2: SGHDN and FVKESK. V was shortened by 1 base and J by 7 bases, with 10 bases between the two germline ends. HTBI primers from iRepertoire and Arm-PCR of CDR3 regions yielded the TCR beta libraries. TCRdb used MiXCR to reprocess the multiplex PCR reads, holding one entry per CDR3 protein. The table lists hundreds of thousands of distinct CDR3 sequences, about a sixth of them singletons. The data were also submitted as part of a second study, on T cells in Graves' hyperthyroidism and ophthalmopathy.

The rearrangement links TRBV14 to TRBJ2-5, with a weak D call TRBD2 (6 bases). Sequencing used peripheral blood mononuclear cells (PBMCs), obtained at new diagnosis, from a patient treated with antithyroid drugs. This receptor was identified in a man between 40 and 49 years old with Graves disease. DNA for the CDR3: TGTGCCAGCAGCCAAGTCTGGCGGGGGACCCAGTACTTC. Translated: CASSQVWRGTQYF. Combining the CDR3 with reference TRBV14 and TRBJ2-5 gives the whole variable domain EAGVTQFPSHSVIEKGQTVTLRCDPISGHDNLYWYRRVMGKEIKFLLHFVKESKQDESGMPNNRFLAERTGGTYSTLKVQPAELEDSGVYFCASSQVWRGTQYFGPGTRLLVL.